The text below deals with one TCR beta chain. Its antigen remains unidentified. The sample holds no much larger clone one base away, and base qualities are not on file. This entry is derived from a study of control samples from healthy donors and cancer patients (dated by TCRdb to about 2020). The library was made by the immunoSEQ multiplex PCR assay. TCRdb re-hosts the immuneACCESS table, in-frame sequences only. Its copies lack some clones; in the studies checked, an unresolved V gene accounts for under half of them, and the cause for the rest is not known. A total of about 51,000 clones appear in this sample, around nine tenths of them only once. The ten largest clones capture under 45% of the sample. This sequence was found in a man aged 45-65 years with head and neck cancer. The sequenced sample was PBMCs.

The nucleotide sequence reads as follows: TGTGCCACCAGCAGAGATCCGTCCGGGACGGCTAGAATGAACACTGAAGCTTTCTTT. This gives the protein CATSRDPSGTARMNTEAFF. The rearranged chain carries TRBV15 and TRBJ1-1; TRBD1 is possibly the D segment (5 matching bases). The trim is 0 bases for V and 0 bases for J, with a gap of 20 bases between the germline ends. From the cysteine up to the phenylalanine, the CDR3 has a length of 19 residues. The DNA shown is the 57-base CDR3, in frame from base 1. From the germline V gene (reference sequence), CDR1 is LNHNV and CDR2 is YYDKDF.